This is a list of T cell receptor beta chains from one sample in a study of OX40 agonist ivuxolimab in advanced cancers. The protocol was immunoSEQ multiplex PCR, while the TCRdb copy is restricted to in-frame clones and leaves out a portion. The table lists 73,000 or so clones, 80% to 95% of them singletons. The source material was CD4+ or CD8+ T cells sorted from blood, sampled in a trial of the OX40 agonist ivuxolimab. The receptor source for this set is an adult with an advanced solid tumor such as melanoma, head and neck, liver or kidney cancer. The CDR3 runs from the conserved cysteine through the conserved F or W. D genes are given only for firm matches. The size of a clone is reported for some rows only, either as once, few or many, or as a class for expanded clones.

J gene | V gene | clone size | D gene | CDR3 DNA | CDR3 protein
TRBJ2-7 | TRBV7-3 | . | TRBD2 | TGTGCCAGCAGCCCCGGACTAGCGGGGGGACAAGAGCAGTACTTC | CASSPGLAGGQEQYF
TRBJ1-5 | TRBV19 | . | TRBD1 | TGTGCCAGTAGTCTCCCGGGGACAGGGTGGCTCCATCAGCCCCAGCATTTT | CASSLPGTGWLHQPQHF
TRBJ2-2 | TRBV7-3 | . | TRBD1 | TGTGCCAGCAGCTTAACCCAGGGGGCGGGGAACACCGGGGAGCTGTTTTTT | CASSLTQGAGNTGELFF
TRBJ2-1 | TRBV2 | . | . | TGTGCCAGCAGTGAAAGGTACAATGAGCAGTTCTTC | CASSERYNEQFF
TRBJ1-4 | TRBV7-2 | few | . | TGTGCCAGCAGCTGGGTATCTGCTAATGAAAAACTGTTTTTT | CASSWVSANEKLFF
TRBJ1-5 | TRBV7-8 | . | . | TGTGCCAGCAGCCTGGATTATAGCAATCAGCCCCAGCATTTT | CASSLDYSNQPQHF
TRBJ1-5 | TRBV6-5 | few | . | TGTGCCAGCAGACAAATGGACAGTCCCAATCAGCCCCAGCATTTT | CASRQMDSPNQPQHF
TRBJ1-1 | TRBV19 | . | . | TGTGCCAGTACCATAGGGGGCACTGAAGCTTTCTTT | CASTIGGTEAFF
TRBJ2-5 | TRBV2 | once | TRBD1 | TGTGCCAGCACCATGACAGGGACAGTAGAGACCCAGTACTTC | CASTMTGTVETQYF
TRBJ2-5 | TRBV29-1 | . | TRBD1 | TGCAGCGTTGAAGTTCCCGACAGGGGGGGGACCCAGTACTTC | CSVEVPDRGGTQYF
TRBJ2-1 | TRBV2 | . | . | TGTGCCAGCAGGGAGGGTAACAATGAGCAGTTCTTC | CASREGNNEQFF
TRBJ2-2 | TRBV6-5 | . | . | TGTGCCAGCAGTTACTGGGACACCACCGGGGAGCTGTTTTTT | CASSYWDTTGELFF
TRBJ2-5 | TRBV5-1 | . | . | TGCGCCAGCAGCGCACAAACAAAAGAGACCCAGTACTTC | CASSAQTKETQYF
TRBJ2-3 | TRBV5-5 | once | . | TGTGCCAGCAGCAACAAACAGGAGCCTAGCACAGATACGCAGTATTTT | CASSNKQEPSTDTQYF
TRBJ2-1 | TRBV9 | . | TRBD2 | TGTGCCAGCAGCGTAGCGGGGGGGCCTGGTGAGCAGTTCTTC | CASSVAGGPGEQFF
TRBJ2-7 | TRBV9 | . | . | TGTGCCAGCAGCTCCGCAGGGATCGGATACGAGCAGTACTTC | CASSSAGIGYEQYF
TRBJ1-4 | TRBV27 | . | . | TGTGCCAGCAGTTTTGGATGGGGGGAAGCAACTAATGAAAAACTGTTTTTT | CASSFGWGEATNEKLFF
TRBJ2-7 | TRBV19 | . | . | TGTGCCAGTAGGCCCTGGGACACTTCCTACGAGCAGTACTTC | CASRPWDTSYEQYF
TRBJ2-6 | TRBV7-6 | . | . | TGTGCCAGCAGCTCGTATACAGGGCCTGGGGCCAACGTCCTGACTTTC | CASSSYTGPGANVLTF
TRBJ2-3 | TRBV6-5 | once | . | TGTGCCAGCAGTTACGCGGAGGGCGGGTGGACGCAGTATTTT | CASSYAEGGWTQYF
TRBJ2-7 | TRBV30 | . | TRBD2 | TGTGCCTGGAGTCGGGGGGGCGGGTACTCCTACGAGCAGTACTTC | CAWSRGGGYSYEQYF
TRBJ1-2 | TRBV5-5 | . | . | TGTGCCAGCAGCTCAAGACAGGACGGGGTATATGGCTACACCTTC | CASSSRQDGVYGYTF
TRBJ1-5 | TRBV19 | . | . | TGTGCCAGTAGTATTTGGGGAAATAGCAATCAGCCCCAGCATTTT | CASSIWGNSNQPQHF
TRBJ2-2 | TRBV7-6 | . | TRBD2 | TGTGCCAGCAGCTTACCTAGCGGGGGGACTAACACCGGGGAGCTGTTTTTT | CASSLPSGGTNTGELFF
TRBJ1-2 | TRBV27 | . | . | TGTGCCAGCAGTTTATCGATAAGGGGGGCAGCCTTGTGGGGCTACACCTTC | CASSLSIRGAALWGYTF
TRBJ1-1 | TRBV4-3 | few | TRBD1 | TGCGCCAGCAGCCAAGGACAGGGCACTGAAGCTTTCTTT | CASSQGQGTEAFF
TRBJ1-2 | TRBV6-6 | . | TRBD1 | TGTGCCAGCAGGCGGGACAGGGGATGGGATGGCTACACCTTC | CASRRDRGWDGYTF
TRBJ2-7 | TRBV11-3 | . | . | TGTGCCAGCAGCTTAGGGGGGGCAGACCTCGACTACGAGCAGTACTTC | CASSLGGADLDYEQYF
TRBJ1-2 | TRBV27 | . | TRBD1 | TGTGCCAGCAGTACGGACAGGGGGGCTAGTGGCTACACCTTC | CASSTDRGASGYTF
TRBJ2-1 | TRBV27 | once | . | TGTGCCAGCAGTTTATGGCCCCCCGGGCTGAACAATGAGCAGTTCTTC | CASSLWPPGLNNEQFF
TRBJ2-3 | TRBV10-3 | . | TRBD2 | TGTGCCATCAGTGAGTTATGGCTAGCGGGGAGCCCAACAGATACGCAGTATTTT | CAISELWLAGSPTDTQYF
TRBJ2-3 | TRBV7-8 | . | TRBD2 | TGTGCCAGCAGCTCACCCTCAATAGCGGGGGGGCGAACAGATACGCAGTATTTT | CASSSPSIAGGRTDTQYF
TRBJ2-7 | TRBV13 | . | . | TGTGCCAGCAGCTTAGATACGTCCCATTACGAGCAGTACTTC | CASSLDTSHYEQYF
TRBJ1-4 | TRBV7-9 | . | . | TGTGCCAGCAGCCCCGATGAAAAACTGTTTTTT | CASSPDEKLFF
TRBJ2-3 | TRBV29-1 | . | . | TGCAGCGTCCCCCTGGGAAGACCAGATACGCAGTATTTT | CSVPLGRPDTQYF
TRBJ2-7 | TRBV6-1 | . | TRBD2 | TGTGCCAGCACCCTACCCGGGGACTACTCCTACGAGCAGTACTTC | CASTLPGDYSYEQYF
TRBJ1-1 | TRBV9 | . | . | TGTGCCAGCAGCGTCTCAGGGCGAGACACTGAAGCTTTCTTT | CASSVSGRDTEAFF
TRBJ2-5 | TRBV9 | . | . | TGTGCCAGCAGCGTAGCAGATGACGAGACCCAGTACTTC | CASSVADDETQYF
TRBJ2-5 | TRBV10-3 | . | . | TGTGCCATCAGTGAGTTTTGGGGTCAAGAGACCCAGTACTTC | CAISEFWGQETQYF
TRBJ2-3 | TRBV19 | . | . | TGTGCCAGTAGTAAGGGACTGCTGGCAGATACGCAGTATTTT | CASSKGLLADTQYF
TRBJ2-7 | TRBV29-1 | . | . | TGCAGCGTTGAAGTCCTGGGACTGACCTACGAGCAGTACTTC | CSVEVLGLTYEQYF
TRBJ1-1 | TRBV11-2 | . | . | TGTGCCAGCAGCTTAGTATATGAAGCTTTCTTT | CASSLVYEAFF
TRBJ2-6 | TRBV9 | . | . | TGTGCCAGCAGCGTCGGTCAGATACTCTCTGGGGCCAACGTCCTGACTTTC | CASSVGQILSGANVLTF
TRBJ2-7 | TRBV28 | . | TRBD2 | TGTGCCAGCAGCCGAGCAGGGCTAGCGGCTAGCTCCTACGAGCAGTACTTC | CASSRAGLAASSYEQYF
TRBJ2-7 | TRBV27 | . | TRBD1 | TGTGCCAGCAAAAAAACGACCGGGACAGGTTACGAGCAGTACTTC | CASKKTTGTGYEQYF
TRBJ2-4 | TRBV5-6 | . | . | TGTGCCAGCAGCTCGGGGCTAGCCAAAAACATTCAGTACTTC | CASSSGLAKNIQYF
TRBJ1-5 | TRBV27 | . | . | TGTGCCAGCAACAAAGGGACAACTAGCAATCAGCCCCAGCATTTT | CASNKGTTSNQPQHF